Included here is one T cell receptor beta chain sequence, with context. Its antigen is currently not known. No base quality information exists; no much larger clone differs at one position. TCRbeta CDR3 regions were amplified from genomic DNA by means of the immunoSEQ Assay, a bias-controlled multiplex PCR. The study's processing was this. Nucleated cell counts per sample were estimated from amplification of reference gene primers within the assay. To quantify the absolute abundance of each unique TCRbeta CDR3 rearrangement, sequence reads were collapsed and filtered. Productive Simpson clonality was computed per sample as the square root of Simpson's diversity index over productive rearrangements. Imported from immuneACCESS, the table was reduced by TCRdb to in-frame sequences with V and J called. These copies leave out some clones; in studies compared against another copy, an unresolved V gene accounts for under half, and the cause of the remainder is not known. The V and J calls and clone size were taken over from that table, and D and trimming were inferred from the DNA. The sample includes about 250,000 clones, with over 90% observed a single time. In total, the top ten clones hold around 0.86% of the sample.

In the germline V gene, CDR1 corresponds to SGHRS and CDR2 to YFSETQ. The CDR3 has 13 amino acids, counting the end cysteine and phenylalanine. The CDR3 DNA has 39 bases and is translated from base 1. Trimming costs V 4 bases and J 3 bases, and their ends lie 10 bases apart. This entry is derived from a study of blood T cell repertoires in COVID-19 (dated by TCRdb to the early 2020s). Study-level background: Samples covering the acute and convalescent phases of COVID-19 were provided by collaborators in the United States, Italy and Spain. The material from the prospective study consisted of cDNA or gDNA derived from T cells, B-cell-depleted T cells, or PBMCs. Subjects who had been exposed to COVID-19, were actively infected with it, or had recovered from it provided the deeply sampled blood TCRbeta repertoires that made up the dataset. The repertoires were released in a freely available public database meant as a resource for research on the immune response to SARS-CoV-2. The samples were drawn from the first 160 participants of the ongoing ImmuneRACE study and from 1,254 subjects provided by 6 global collaborators. A de-identified subject ID, COVID-19 status, age in years and sex were almost always included in the sample metadata. Where available, HLA class I and class II types were taken from metadata supplied by the sample provider and were not determined by assay-based typing.

At one collaborating source in Seattle, patients were enrolled during active infection and were followed longitudinally through the course of disease. Whole blood was collected in K2EDTA tubes by collaborating institutions according to the institutions' own protocols. For TCRbeta analysis, collaborators shipped samples in one of three forms: frozen whole blood, isolated PBMCs, or DNA extracted from either of those sample types. Overall results and qualifications from the work: The quantity of clinical and demographic metadata differed by source and by participant and was supplied without curation.

This chain is built from TRBV5-1 and TRBJ1-2; TRBD1 could be the D gene, as 6 bases match. The sample consisted of peripheral blood. The receptor's source is a young man with COVID-19, enrolled during active disease. The DNA is as follows: TGCGCCAGCAGCCCCCGGACAGACTATGGCTACACCTTC. Its product reads: CASSPRTDYGYTF.